Each of the 31 T cell receptor beta chains below was sequenced from the same sample in a study of neurological immune-mediated disorders. Time point given: longitudinal time-point 1 (baseline). TCRdb redid the calling of the 5' RACE reads with MiXCR, one entry per CDR3 protein. The repertoire holds 50,000 to 70,000 distinct CDR3 sequences, roughly a tenth seen once, with around 6.7% in the top ten. Sequencing used PBMCs. These TCRs come from a male donor with HTLV-1-associated myelopathy (HAM/TSP).

This clonotype has a handful of counts. V usage is TRBV4-3 and J usage is TRBJ2-7; D remains unclear. CDR1 and CDR2 (germline): LGHNA, YSLEER. The CDR3 is 13 amino acids. V was clipped by 0 bases and J by 4 bases, with 7 bases between them. CDR3 bases: TGCGCCAGCAGCCAAGATAGCCGATACGAGCAGTACTTC. It is translated as CASSQDSRYEQYF.

This chain links TRBV6-2 or TRBV6-3 with TRBJ2-1; 9 bases line up with TRBD2. From germline, CDR1 is MNHEY and CDR2 SVGEGT. V dropped 4 bases and J dropped 0; count of bases not matched to a gene: 7. This CDR3 comprises 17 residues. The CDR3 is CASSFSGGKSSYNEQFF. The CDR3 nucleotides read TGTGCCAGCAGTTTTAGCGGGGGTAAGAGCTCCTACAATGAGCAGTTCTTC.

This clonotype was detected many times. The genes are TRBV10-3 and TRBJ2-4, with D hard to call. Germline values: CDR1 ENHRY, CDR2 SYGVKD. CDR3 length: 13 residues. Trimming left V 10 bases short and J 5 bases short, with 15 bases between. CDR3 coding DNA: TGTGCCACCGGACCCCCGAACGAAAACATTCAGTACTTC. Encoded protein: CATGPPNENIQYF.

This clonotype came up many times. CDR3 DNA sequence: TGTGCCAGCAGCGGACAGGCGAACACCGGGGAGCTGTTTTTT. Encoded protein: CASSGQANTGELFF. This chain links TRBV9 with TRBJ2-2, with TRBD1 as a possible D gene (6 bases). CDR3 length: 14 residues. Germline values: CDR1 SGDLS, CDR2 YYNGEE. V shed 3 bases and J shed 0 bases, with 6 bases lying between them.

This clonotype has ten or more counts. The chain couples TRBV27 to TRBJ2-5; the D call may be TRBD1 or TRBD2 (5 bases each). CDR1 is MNHEY and CDR2 is SMNVEV in the germline V gene (reference sequence). Trimming shortened V by 6 bases and J by 2 bases, and 10 bases separated the two germline ends. The CDR3 has 13 residues. CDR3 nucleotide sequence: TGTGCCAGCAGCCGGGACCGGCAAGAGACCCAGTACTTC. This gives the protein CASSRDRQETQYF.

At least ten counts were recorded for this clonotype. This chain joins TRBV6-5 and TRBJ2-1; D remains ambiguous. CDR1 and CDR2 (germline): MNHEY, SVGAGI. The V gene lost 3 bases and the J gene lost 5 bases, with 11 bases spanning the gap. The CDR3 is 14 residues long. The CDR3 nucleotides read TGTGCCAGCAGTTATCGGCCCCGGAACAATGAGCAGTTCTTC. Translated, it gives CASSYRPRNNEQFF.

This clonotype showed up many times. The rearrangement links TRBV12-3 or TRBV12-4 to TRBJ2-3, with 7 bases fitting TRBD2. V shed 5 bases and J 5 bases; nucleotides not matched to a gene: 10. The CDR3 consists of 15 residues. The CDR3 sequence: CASSAGGEGKDTQYF. The CDR3 bases are TGTGCCAGCAGTGCTGGCGGGGAGGGTAAAGATACGCAGTATTTT.

This clonotype was picked up many times. The chain recombines TRBV10-3 with TRBJ1-1, with D possibly matching TRBD1 (6 bases). The germline V gene has CDR1 ENHRY and CDR2 SYGVKD. The CDR3 spans 13 residues. The V and J ends lost 8 bases and 1 base respectively, with 11 bases between them. The CDR3 DNA follows: TGTGCCATCTCGGGACACCAGAACACTGAAGCTTTCTTT. Translation: CAISGHQNTEAFF.

In this sample, this clonotype turned up many times. The J gene is TRBJ1-1, the V gene TRBV5-1; 8 bases match TRBD1. Per germline, CDR1 SGHRS and CDR2 YFSETQ. There are 15 residues in the CDR3. V shed 3 bases and J 4 bases; nucleotides not matched to a gene: 8. In nucleotides, the CDR3 is TGCGCCAGCAGCTCCGTTGACAGGGGCGCCACTGAAGCTTTCTTT. It specifies CASSSVDRGATEAFF.

This chain links TRBV20-1 with TRBJ2-1, with D perhaps matching TRBD1 (5 bases). The germline V and J ends were trimmed by 1 base and 0 bases, with 16 bases remaining between them. The CDR3 runs to 17 residues. CDR1 is DFQATT, CDR2 SNEGSKA, per germline (reference sequence). The DNA for the CDR3 is TGCAGTGCTAGAGTCAGATGGGGCGGCGGCTCCTACAATGAGCAGTTCTTC. Protein product: CSARVRWGGGSYNEQFF.

This chain joins TRBV29-1 and TRBJ1-2, with 7 positions matching TRBD1. Losses at the gene ends were 7 bases for V and 2 bases for J; bases not matched to a gene: 7. Per germline, CDR1 SQVTM and CDR2 ANQGSEA. The CDR3 extends over 13 amino acids. The CDR3 DNA sequence: TGCAGCGCGAGAACGGACAGGAACTATGGCTACACCTTC. Its translation: CSARTDRNYGYTF.

This clonotype was observed many times. The V gene is TRBV12-3 or TRBV12-4, the J gene TRBJ2-3, with D tentatively TRBD1 (6 bases). Trimming left V 8 bases short and J 3 bases short, with 18 bases between. CDR3 length: 15 residues. DNA for the CDR3: TGTGCCAGCCGACCTCAGGGGACGAAGACAGATACGCAGTATTTT. It codes for CASRPQGTKTDTQYF.

The table lists this clonotype with a few counts. This sequence joins TRBV4-3 and TRBJ2-3, with 14 positions matching TRBD2. From germline, CDR1 is LGHNA and CDR2 YSLEER. Germline trimming cut 4 bases from V and 5 bases from J; bases unmatched to any gene: 5. This CDR3 comprises 16 residues. The CDR3, as DNA: TGCGCCAGCAGCCGTGGACTAGCGGGGGGTGGAGATACGCAGTATTTT. Its protein product is CASSRGLAGGGDTQYF.

This clonotype was found many times. The V and J genes are TRBV9 and TRBJ2-3; 12 positions match TRBD2. The germline gives CDR1 SGDLS, CDR2 YYNGEE. The CDR3 consists of 16 residues. V was pared by 4 bases and J by 2 bases, with 5 bases of the junction left unmatched. CDR3 residues: CASSPLAGGVTDTQYF. DNA for the CDR3: TGTGCCAGCAGCCCTCTAGCGGGGGGGGTCACAGATACGCAGTATTTT.

Ten or more counts support this clonotype. This chain connects TRBV7-2 to TRBJ2-3; either TRBD1 or TRBD2 may supply D (5 bases each). Trimming took off 0 bases at V and 5 bases at J, with 9 bases between the two ends. The CDR3 covers 14 residues. Germline loops: CDR1 SGHTA, CDR2 FQGNSA. The CDR3 DNA reads TGTGCCAGCAGCTTAGCCGGGGCGATAGATACGCAGTATTTT. Residues: CASSLAGAIDTQYF.

This clonotype showed up many times. V is TRBV7-2 and J is TRBJ2-1, with D maybe TRBD2 (6 bases). V was trimmed by 5 bases and J by 0 bases, leaving 14 bases between them. Germline CDR1 reads SGHTA; CDR2 reads FQGNSA. This CDR3 has 16 amino acids. The CDR3 is CASSTRDSSSYNEQFF. As DNA, the CDR3 is TGTGCCAGCAGCACCCGGGACTCCAGCTCCTACAATGAGCAGTTCTTC.

This clonotype was seen repeatedly, ten times or more. The chain couples TRBV7-9 to TRBJ2-3; D may match TRBD1 or TRBD2 (7 bases each). Germline V lookup: CDR1 SEHNR, CDR2 FQNEAQ (reference sequence). The ends were cut back, 2 bases at V and 4 bases at J, with 13 bases in the middle. The CDR3 is 15 amino acids. The CDR3 DNA reads TGTGCCAGCAGCTTAATGTCAGGGGGGGCAGATACGCAGTATTTT. Its protein product is CASSLMSGGADTQYF. Supplemented by reference TRBV7-9 and TRBJ2-3, the full variable domain reads DTGVSQNPRHKITKRGQNVTFRCDPISEHNRLYWYRQTLGQGPEFLTYFQNEAQLEKSRLLSDRFSAERPKGSFSTLEIQRTEQGDSAMYLCASSLMSGGADTQYFGPGTRLTVL.

This clonotype occurred many times. The chain couples TRBV28 to TRBJ2-5; 9 bases line up with TRBD2. The length of the CDR3 is 14 residues. Germline CDR1 is MDHEN and CDR2 is SYDVKM. After removal of 5 bases from V and 5 bases from J, the junction contained 6 bases not matched to a gene. The CDR3 bases are TGTGCCAGCAGTAGTGGGACTAGCCTGGAGACCCAGTACTTC. It specifies CASSSGTSLETQYF. The full variable domain, rest sourced from reference TRBV28 and TRBJ2-5, is DVKVTQSSRYLVKRTGEKVFLECVQDMDHENMFWYRQDPGLGLRLIYFSYDVKMKEKGDIPEGYSVSREKKERFSLILESASTNQTSMYLCASSSGTSLETQYFGPGTRLLVL.

This clonotype has at least ten counts. The chain employs TRBV10-1 and TRBJ2-1; TRBD1 might be the D (5 bases). Germline V gene sequence: CDR1 WNHNN, CDR2 SYGVQD (reference sequence). The CDR3 length is 14 residues. V was pared by 3 bases and J by 5 bases, with 11 bases between. CDR3 DNA sequence: TGCGCCAGCAGTGATTGGGGCAGCCACAATGAGCAGTTCTTC. This gives the protein CASSDWGSHNEQFF.

This clonotype was observed many times. This chain uses TRBV12-3 or TRBV12-4 with TRBJ1-1, with 10 nucleotides matching TRBD1. J was trimmed by 5 bases and V by 5 bases; bases with no gene match: 8. The CDR3 length is 15 residues. The CDR3 is CASSDPGQGNTEAFF. In DNA, the CDR3 is TGTGCCAGCAGTGACCCGGGACAGGGGAATACTGAAGCTTTCTTT.

This clonotype was observed at least ten times. This chain uses TRBV20-1 with TRBJ1-5, with D uncertain. The CDR3 has 13 residues. V was trimmed by 6 bases and J by 5 bases, leaving 14 bases between them. Germline V gene sequence: CDR1 DFQATT, CDR2 SNEGSKA (reference sequence). The CDR3 DNA is TGCAGTGCGTCCGGGTCCGGGGATCAGCCCCAGCATTTT. This encodes CSASGSGDQPQHF.

Many counts were recorded for this clonotype. In DNA, the CDR3 is TGTGCCATCAGTGAACTAGCGGGGGGGAGCACAGATACGCAGTATTTT. Protein product: CAISELAGGSTDTQYF. V is TRBV10-3 and J is TRBJ2-3; 13 positions match TRBD2. In germline, CDR1 is ENHRY, CDR2 SYGVKD. The CDR3 runs 16 residues. J lost 0 bases, V lost 3 bases, and 0 bases had no gene match.

This chain links TRBV28 with TRBJ1-6; no clear D gene. This CDR3 is 14 amino acids long. Looked up from germline, CDR1 is MDHEN and CDR2 is SYDVKM. The ends were cut back, 7 bases at V and 5 bases at J, with 12 bases in the middle. CDR3 in DNA: TGTGCCAGCACCTCATTCGGAGATAATTCACCCCTCCACTTT. Translation gives CASTSFGDNSPLHF.

This clonotype was observed many times. The rearrangement links TRBV2 to TRBJ2-6, with D tentatively TRBD2 (6 bases). The CDR3 is 14 residues long. Between the trimmed V and J ends, which lost 6 bases and 4 bases, there was a span of 10 bases. CDR1 is SNHLY and CDR2 is FYNNEI in the germline V gene. CDR3 loop: CASREGSGANVLTF. The DNA of the CDR3 is TGTGCCAGCAGGGAGGGTTCAGGGGCCAACGTCCTGACTTTC.

This clonotype was found many times. The chain couples TRBV24-1 to TRBJ2-5; D may match TRBD1 or TRBD2 (5 bases each). V lost 5 bases, J lost 2 bases, and 20 bases lay in between. CDR3 size: 17 residues. Looked up from germline, CDR1 is KGHDR and CDR2 is SFDVKD. The CDR3 region is CATSGRLRGQVQETQYF. CDR3 bases: TGTGCCACCAGTGGGAGGCTGAGGGGCCAAGTACAAGAGACCCAGTACTTC.

This clonotype was counted a few times. This chain connects TRBV5-5 to TRBJ1-1; 10 bases are a match to TRBD1. CDR1 is SGHKS, CDR2 YYEKEE, per germline (reference sequence). The CDR3 contains 15 residues. V lost 0 bases and J lost 6; bases outside the gene matches: 5. CDR3 nucleotide sequence: TGTGCCAGCAGCTTGGGGGACAGGGGAGGTGCTGAAGCTTTCTTT. It translates to CASSLGDRGGAEAFF.

This clonotype was recorded at least ten times. CDR3 DNA sequence: TGCAGTCAGGTGGGGGGGGCCAAAAACATTCAGTACTTC. It yields the protein CSQVGGAKNIQYF. The chain recombines TRBV20-1 with TRBJ2-4, with TRBD2 matching 7 bases. Unmatched junction bases numbered 5, after V lost 8 bases and J lost 1 base. CDR3 length: 13 amino acids. Germline V gene lookup returns CDR1 DFQATT and CDR2 SNEGSKA (reference sequence).

This clonotype was detected many times. This CDR3 is CASSQASGYYEQYF. The CDR3 DNA reads as TGTGCCAGCAGCCAGGCATCCGGATACTACGAGCAGTACTTC. This chain uses TRBV14 with TRBJ2-7; no firm D call. Trimming removed 3 bases at V and 3 bases at J, with 12 bases between. The CDR3 consists of 14 residues. Looked up from germline, CDR1 is SGHDN and CDR2 is FVKESK.

This chain joins TRBV20-1 and TRBJ1-6, with D maybe TRBD1 (6 bases). The CDR3 is 14 residues long. The V and J ends lost 5 bases and 8 bases respectively, with 16 bases between them. Germline V gene lookup returns CDR1 DFQATT and CDR2 SNEGSKA (reference sequence). Written as DNA, the CDR3 is TGCAGTGCTGGAGCGGTGTCAGGGGATTCACCCCTCCACTTT. Translating it yields CSAGAVSGDSPLHF.

The table lists this clonotype with many counts. The J gene is TRBJ2-6, the V gene TRBV20-1, with 7 bases matching TRBD1. This CDR3 is 15 amino acids long. From germline, CDR1 is DFQATT and CDR2 SNEGSKA (reference sequence). With 6 bases clipped from V and 2 bases from J, the junction kept 7 bases outside the gene matches. Written as DNA, the CDR3 is TGCAGTGCCAGCCCGACAGGGACTGGGGCCAACGTCCTGACTTTC. Its protein product is CSASPTGTGANVLTF.

Notes on this clonotype: The junction departs from the called germline gene at one end, perhaps through a read error. The chain couples TRBV7-9 to TRBJ1-1; D is unclear. Germline CDR1 is SEHNR and CDR2 is FQNEAQ (reference sequence). The CDR3 runs 12 residues. The CDR3 is CASSLLNTEAYF. CDR3 DNA: TGTGCCAGCAGCTTACTAAACACTGAAGCTTACTTT.